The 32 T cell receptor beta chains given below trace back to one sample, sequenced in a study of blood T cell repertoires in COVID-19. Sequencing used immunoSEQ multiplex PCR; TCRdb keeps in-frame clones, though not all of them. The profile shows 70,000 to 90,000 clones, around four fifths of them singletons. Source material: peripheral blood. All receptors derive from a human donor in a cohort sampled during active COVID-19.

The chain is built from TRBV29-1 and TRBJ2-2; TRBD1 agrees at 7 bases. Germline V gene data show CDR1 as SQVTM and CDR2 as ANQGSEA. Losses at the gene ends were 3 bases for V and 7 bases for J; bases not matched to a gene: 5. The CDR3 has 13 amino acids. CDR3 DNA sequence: TGCAGCGTTGATAAAGGGACAGACGGGGAGCTGTTTTTT. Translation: CSVDKGTDGELFF.

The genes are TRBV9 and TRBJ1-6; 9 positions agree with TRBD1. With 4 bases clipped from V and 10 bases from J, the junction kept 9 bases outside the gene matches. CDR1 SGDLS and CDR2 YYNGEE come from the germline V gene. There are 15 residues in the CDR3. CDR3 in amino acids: CASSLGDRGGSPLHF. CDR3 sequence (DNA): TGTGCCAGCAGCTTAGGAGACAGGGGGGGGTCACCCCTCCACTTT.

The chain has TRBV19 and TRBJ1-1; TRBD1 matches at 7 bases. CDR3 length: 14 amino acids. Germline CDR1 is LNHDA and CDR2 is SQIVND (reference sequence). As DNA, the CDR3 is TGTGTTACAACAGGGGCCGAGAAGAACACTGAAGCTTTCTTT. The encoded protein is CVTTGAEKNTEAFF.

The CDR3 DNA reads as TGTGCCCTCGGAGGGGGCCCGGGAGAGGGCTACACCTTC. As protein: CALGGGPGEGYTF. The J gene is TRBJ1-2, the V gene TRBV28; 7 positions match TRBD1. The CDR3 has 13 amino acids. CDR1 and CDR2 from the germline V gene are MDHEN and SYDVKM. The J segment lost 8 bases and the V segment lost 11 bases, leaving 14 bases of the junction unmatched.

CDR3 sequence (DNA): TGTGCCAGTAGGGGCTCAGGAGGATCCTACAATGAGCAGTTCTTC. This encodes CASRGSGGSYNEQFF. The gene calls are TRBV19 and TRBJ2-1; a weak D match, TRBD2 (5 bases). The germline V gene encodes CDR1 LNHDA and CDR2 SQIVND (reference sequence). This CDR3 contains 15 residues. The V and J ends lost 6 bases and 1 base respectively, with 13 bases between them.

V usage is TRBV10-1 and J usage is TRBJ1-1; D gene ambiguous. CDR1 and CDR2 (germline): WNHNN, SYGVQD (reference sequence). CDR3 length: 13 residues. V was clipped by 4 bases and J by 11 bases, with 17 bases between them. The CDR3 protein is CASSGRVADWAFF. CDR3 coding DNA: TGCGCCAGCAGTGGACGGGTTGCGGACTGGGCTTTCTTT.

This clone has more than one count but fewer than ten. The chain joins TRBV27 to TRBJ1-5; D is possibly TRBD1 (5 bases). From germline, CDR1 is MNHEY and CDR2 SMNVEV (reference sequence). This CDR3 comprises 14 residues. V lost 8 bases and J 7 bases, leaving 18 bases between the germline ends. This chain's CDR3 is CASGARRGGQPQHF. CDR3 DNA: TGTGCCAGCGGGGCTAGGAGGGGCGGGCAGCCCCAGCATTTT.

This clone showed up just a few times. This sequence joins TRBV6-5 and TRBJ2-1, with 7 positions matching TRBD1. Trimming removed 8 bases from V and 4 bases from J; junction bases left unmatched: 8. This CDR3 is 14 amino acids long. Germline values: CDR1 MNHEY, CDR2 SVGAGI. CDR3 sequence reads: CASRSGQRYNEQFF. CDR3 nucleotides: TGTGCCAGCCGATCGGGACAGAGATACAATGAGCAGTTCTTC.

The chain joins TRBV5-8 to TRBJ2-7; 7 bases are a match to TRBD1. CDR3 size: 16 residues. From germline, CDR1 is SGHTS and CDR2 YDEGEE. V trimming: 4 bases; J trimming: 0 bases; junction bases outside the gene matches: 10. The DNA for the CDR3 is TGTGCCAGCAGCCTTTACTCCGGGACAGACTCCTACGAGCAGTACTTC. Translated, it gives CASSLYSGTDSYEQYF.

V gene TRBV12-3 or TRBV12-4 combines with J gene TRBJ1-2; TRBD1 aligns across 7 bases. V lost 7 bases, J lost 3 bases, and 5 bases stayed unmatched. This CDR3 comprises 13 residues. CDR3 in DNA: TGTGCCAGCACCGAAGGGGGCTACTATGGCTACACCTTC. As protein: CASTEGGYYGYTF.

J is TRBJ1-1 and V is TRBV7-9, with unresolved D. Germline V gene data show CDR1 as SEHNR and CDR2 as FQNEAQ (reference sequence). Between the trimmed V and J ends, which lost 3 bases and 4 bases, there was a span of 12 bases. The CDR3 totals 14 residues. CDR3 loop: CASSFLFESTEAFF. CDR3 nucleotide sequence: TGTGCCAGCAGCTTCCTATTTGAGAGCACTGAAGCTTTCTTT. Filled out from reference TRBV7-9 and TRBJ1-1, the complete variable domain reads DTGVSQNPRHKITKRGQNVTFRCDPISEHNRLYWYRQTLGQGPEFLTYFQNEAQLEKSRLLSDRFSAERPKGSFSTLEIQRTEQGDSAMYLCASSFLFESTEAFFGQGTRLTVV.

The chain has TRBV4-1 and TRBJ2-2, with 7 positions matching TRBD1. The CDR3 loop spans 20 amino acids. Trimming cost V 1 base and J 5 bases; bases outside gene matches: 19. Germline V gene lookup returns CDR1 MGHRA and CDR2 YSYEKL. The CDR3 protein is CASSQVSDLVRQGRTGELFF. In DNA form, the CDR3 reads TGCGCCAGCAGCCAAGTTTCTGACCTAGTGAGACAGGGAAGAACCGGGGAGCTGTTTTTT.

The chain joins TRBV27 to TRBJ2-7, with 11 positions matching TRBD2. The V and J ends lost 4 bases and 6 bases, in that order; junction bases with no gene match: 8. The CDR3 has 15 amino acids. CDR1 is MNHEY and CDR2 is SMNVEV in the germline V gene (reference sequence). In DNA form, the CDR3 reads TGTGCCAGCAGTTCCGGACTAGCGGGTTGGGTCGAGCAGTACTTC. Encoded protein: CASSSGLAGWVEQYF.

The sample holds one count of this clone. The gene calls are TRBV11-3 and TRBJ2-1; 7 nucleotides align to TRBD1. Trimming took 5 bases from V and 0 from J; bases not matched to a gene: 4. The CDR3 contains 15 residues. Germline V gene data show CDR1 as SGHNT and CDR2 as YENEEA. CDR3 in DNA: TGTGCCAGCAGCCTCACAGGGGTCTCCTACAATGAGCAGTTCTTC. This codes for CASSLTGVSYNEQFF.

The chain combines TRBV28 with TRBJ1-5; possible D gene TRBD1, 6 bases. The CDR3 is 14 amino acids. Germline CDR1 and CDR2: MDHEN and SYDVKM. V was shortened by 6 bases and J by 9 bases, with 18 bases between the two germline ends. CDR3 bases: TGTGCCAGCAGCCTAACTGGGGGGGGCCGGCCCCAGCATTTT. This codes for CASSLTGGGRPQHF.

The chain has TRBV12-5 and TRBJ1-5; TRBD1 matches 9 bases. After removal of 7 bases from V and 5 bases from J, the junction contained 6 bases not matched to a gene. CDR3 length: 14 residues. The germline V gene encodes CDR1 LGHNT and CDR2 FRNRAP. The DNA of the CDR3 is TGTGCTAGTGTTCAGGACAGGGGTGATCAGCCCCAGCATTTT. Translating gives CASVQDRGDQPQHF. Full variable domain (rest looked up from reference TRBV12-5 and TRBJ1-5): DARVTQTPRHKVTEMGQEVTMRCQPILGHNTVFWYRQTMMQGLELLAYFRNRAPLDDSGMPKDRFSAEMPDATLATLKIQPSEPRDSAVYFCASVQDRGDQPQHFGDGTRLSIL.

The CDR3 region has the DNA TGCGCCAGCAGCGATCCTAGCGGAAGCACAGATACGCAGTATTTT. Protein: CASSDPSGSTDTQYF. The J gene is TRBJ2-3, the V gene TRBV5-1, with TRBD2 matching over 7 bases. The length of the CDR3 is 15 residues. CDR1 and CDR2 from the germline V gene are SGHRS and YFSETQ. V trimming: 4 bases; J trimming: 0 bases; junction bases outside the gene matches: 5.

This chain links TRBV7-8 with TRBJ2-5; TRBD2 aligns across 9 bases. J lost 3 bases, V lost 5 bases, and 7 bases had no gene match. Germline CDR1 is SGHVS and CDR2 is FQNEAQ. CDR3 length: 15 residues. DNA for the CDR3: TGTGCCAGCAGCCCCTCAGAGCGGGAGGAAGAGACCCAGTACTTC. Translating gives CASSPSEREEETQYF.

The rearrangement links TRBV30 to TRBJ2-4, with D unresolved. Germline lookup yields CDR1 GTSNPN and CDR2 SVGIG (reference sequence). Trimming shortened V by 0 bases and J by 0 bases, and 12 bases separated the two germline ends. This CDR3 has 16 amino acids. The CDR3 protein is CAWSVPGAVAKNIQYF. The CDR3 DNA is TGTGCCTGGAGTGTACCAGGTGCAGTAGCCAAAAACATTCAGTACTTC. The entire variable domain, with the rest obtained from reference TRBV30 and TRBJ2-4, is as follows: SQTIHQWPATLVQPVGSPLSLECTVEGTSNPNLYWYRQAAGRGLQLLFYSVGIGQISSEVPQNLSASRPQDRQFILSSKKLLLSDSGFYLCAWSVPGAVAKNIQYFGAGTRLSVL.

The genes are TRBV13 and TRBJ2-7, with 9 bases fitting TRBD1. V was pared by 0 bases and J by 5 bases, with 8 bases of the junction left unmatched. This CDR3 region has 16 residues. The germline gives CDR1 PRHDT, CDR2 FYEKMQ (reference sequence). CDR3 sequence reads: CASSLGLGQGLDEQYF. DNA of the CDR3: TGTGCCAGCAGCTTAGGCCTGGGACAGGGATTGGACGAGCAGTACTTC.

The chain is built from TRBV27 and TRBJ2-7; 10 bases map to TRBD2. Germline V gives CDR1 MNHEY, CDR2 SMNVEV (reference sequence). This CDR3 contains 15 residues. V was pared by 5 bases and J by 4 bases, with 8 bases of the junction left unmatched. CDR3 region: CASSQSGGAWYEQYF. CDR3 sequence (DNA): TGTGCCAGCAGTCAAAGCGGGGGGGCCTGGTACGAGCAGTACTTC.

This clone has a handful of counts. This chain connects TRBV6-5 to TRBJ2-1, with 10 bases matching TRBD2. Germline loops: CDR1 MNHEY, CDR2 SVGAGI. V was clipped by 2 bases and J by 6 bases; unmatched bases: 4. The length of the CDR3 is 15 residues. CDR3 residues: CASSYSSGRPNEQFF. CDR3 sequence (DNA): TGTGCCAGCAGTTACAGTAGCGGGAGGCCCAATGAGCAGTTCTTC.

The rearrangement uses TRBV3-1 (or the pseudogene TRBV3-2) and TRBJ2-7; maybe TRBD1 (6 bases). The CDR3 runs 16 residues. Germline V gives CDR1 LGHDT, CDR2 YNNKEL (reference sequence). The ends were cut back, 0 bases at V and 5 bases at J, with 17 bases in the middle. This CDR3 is CASSQEGPGALHEQYF. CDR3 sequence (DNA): TGTGCCAGCAGCCAAGAAGGCCCAGGGGCTCTCCACGAGCAGTACTTC.

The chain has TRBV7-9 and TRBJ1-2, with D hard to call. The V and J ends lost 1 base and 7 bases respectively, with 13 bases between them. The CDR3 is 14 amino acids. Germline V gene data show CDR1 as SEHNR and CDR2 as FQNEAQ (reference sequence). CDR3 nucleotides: TGTGCCAGCAGCTTAGATGGAGGGCTAGGTGGCTACACCTTC. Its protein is CASSLDGGLGGYTF.

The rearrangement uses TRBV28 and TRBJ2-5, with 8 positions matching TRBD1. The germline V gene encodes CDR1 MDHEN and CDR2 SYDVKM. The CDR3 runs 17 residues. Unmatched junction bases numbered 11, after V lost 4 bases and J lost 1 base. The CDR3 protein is CASSSPRQGKSQETQYF. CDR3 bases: TGTGCCAGCAGTTCGCCCCGACAGGGGAAAAGCCAAGAGACCCAGTACTTC.

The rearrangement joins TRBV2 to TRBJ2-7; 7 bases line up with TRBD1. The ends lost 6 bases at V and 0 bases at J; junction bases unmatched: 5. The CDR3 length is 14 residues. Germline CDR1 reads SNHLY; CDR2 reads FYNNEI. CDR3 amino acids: CASRLQGTSYEQYF. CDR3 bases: TGTGCCAGCAGATTACAGGGGACCTCCTACGAGCAGTACTTC. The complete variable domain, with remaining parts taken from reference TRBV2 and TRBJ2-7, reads EPEVTQTPSHQVTQMGQEVILRCVPISNHLYFYWYRQILGQKVEFLVSFYNNEISEKSEIFDDQFSVERPDGSNFTLKIRSTKLEDSAMYFCASRLQGTSYEQYFGPGTRLTVT.

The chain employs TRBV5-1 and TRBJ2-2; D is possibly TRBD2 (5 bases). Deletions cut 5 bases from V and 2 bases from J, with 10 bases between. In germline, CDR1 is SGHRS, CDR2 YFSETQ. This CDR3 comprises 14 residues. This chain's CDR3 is CASRGSGNTGELFF. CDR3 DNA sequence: TGCGCCAGCAGGGGGAGCGGAAACACCGGGGAGCTGTTTTTT.

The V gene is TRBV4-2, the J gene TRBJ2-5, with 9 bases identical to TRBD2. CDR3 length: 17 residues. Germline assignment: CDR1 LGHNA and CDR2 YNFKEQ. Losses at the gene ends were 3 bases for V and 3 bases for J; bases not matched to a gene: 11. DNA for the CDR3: TGTGCCAGCAGCCAGACCCTGGCAGCGGGGGGTAAAGAGACCCAGTACTTC. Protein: CASSQTLAAGGKETQYF.

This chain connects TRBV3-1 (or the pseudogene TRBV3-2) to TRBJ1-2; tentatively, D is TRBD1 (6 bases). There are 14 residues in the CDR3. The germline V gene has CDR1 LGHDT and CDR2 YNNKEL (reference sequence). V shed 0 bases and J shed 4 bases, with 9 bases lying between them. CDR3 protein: CASSQEDSSYGYTF. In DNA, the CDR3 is TGTGCCAGCAGCCAAGAGGACAGTTCCTATGGCTACACCTTC.

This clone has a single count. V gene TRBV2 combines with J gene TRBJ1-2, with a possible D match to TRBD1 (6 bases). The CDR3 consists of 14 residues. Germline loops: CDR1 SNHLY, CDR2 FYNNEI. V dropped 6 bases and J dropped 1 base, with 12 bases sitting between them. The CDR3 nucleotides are TGTGCCAGCAGGCCGGGACAACTTAACTATGGCTACACCTTC. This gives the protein CASRPGQLNYGYTF.

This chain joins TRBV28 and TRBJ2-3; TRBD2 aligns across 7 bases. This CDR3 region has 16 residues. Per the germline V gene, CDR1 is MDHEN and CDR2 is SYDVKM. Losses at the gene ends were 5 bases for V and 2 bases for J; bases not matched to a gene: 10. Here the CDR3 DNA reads TGTGCCAGCAGTCCGGCGGGGAGGGGCAACACAGATACGCAGTATTTT. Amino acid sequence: CASSPAGRGNTDTQYF.

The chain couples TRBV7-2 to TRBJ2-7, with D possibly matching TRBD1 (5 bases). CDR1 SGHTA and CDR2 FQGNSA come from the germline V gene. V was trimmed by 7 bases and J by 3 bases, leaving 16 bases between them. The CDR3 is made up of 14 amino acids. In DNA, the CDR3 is TGTGCCAGCAAGACAGACTCTAACAGCTACGAGCAGTACTTC. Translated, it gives CASKTDSNSYEQYF.